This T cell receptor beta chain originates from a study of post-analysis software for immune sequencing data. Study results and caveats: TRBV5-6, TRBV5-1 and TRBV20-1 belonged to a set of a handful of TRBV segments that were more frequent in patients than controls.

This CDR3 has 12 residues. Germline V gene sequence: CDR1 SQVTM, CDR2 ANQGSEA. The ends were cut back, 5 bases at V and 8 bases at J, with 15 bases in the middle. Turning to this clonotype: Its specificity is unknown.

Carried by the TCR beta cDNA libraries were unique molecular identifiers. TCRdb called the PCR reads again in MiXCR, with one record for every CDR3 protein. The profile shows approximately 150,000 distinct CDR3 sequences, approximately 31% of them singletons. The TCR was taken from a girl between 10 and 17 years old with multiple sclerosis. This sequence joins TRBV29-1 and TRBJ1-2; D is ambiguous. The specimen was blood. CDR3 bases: TGCAGCGTTTCCGGGGATGTCAAGGGCTACACCTTC. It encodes CSVSGDVKGYTF.